The 23 T cell receptor beta chains below were found in one sample sequenced in a study of blood T cell repertoires in COVID-19. Sequencing was performed with immunoSEQ multiplex PCR; in TCRdb, only in-frame clones are kept and a portion is missing. This table holds around 250,000 clones, 85% to 90% found once. Source material: peripheral blood. These receptors all come from a man between 18 and 29 years old with active or convalescent COVID-19.

The chain recombines TRBV7-2 with TRBJ2-1, with 10 nucleotides matching TRBD2. CDR3 length: 15 residues. CDR1 is SGHTA, CDR2 FQGNSA, per germline. V shed 4 bases and J 3 bases; nucleotides not matched to a gene: 3. CDR3 in amino acids: CASSWLAGDYNEQFF. The CDR3 nucleotides read TGTGCCAGCAGCTGGCTAGCGGGGGACTACAATGAGCAGTTCTTC.

This clone was counted a few times. The chain employs TRBV28 and TRBJ2-1; D possibly corresponds to TRBD2 (7 bases). This CDR3 is built from 14 residues. With 7 bases removed from V and 6 bases from J, the gap between germline ends came to 16 bases. In germline, CDR1 is MDHEN, CDR2 SYDVKM. CDR3 in DNA: TGTGCCAGCACCATTGGGGGGGCCGGCAATGAGCAGTTCTTC. It codes for CASTIGGAGNEQFF.

V usage is TRBV29-1 and J usage is TRBJ2-5, with D possibly being TRBD1 (6 bases). CDR1 and CDR2 (germline): SQVTM, ANQGSEA. Trimming pared 8 bases from V and 1 base from J, leaving 11 bases between. The CDR3 has 12 residues. The CDR3 protein is CSSRDIQETQYF. The CDR3, as DNA: TGCAGCTCCCGGGACATCCAAGAGACCCAGTACTTC.

In this sample, this clone turned up a few times. The chain couples TRBV2 to TRBJ1-2, with unresolved D. Germline-derived CDR1 and CDR2 are SNHLY and FYNNEI. V lost 6 bases and J 7 bases, leaving 18 bases between the germline ends. This CDR3 is built from 14 residues. DNA for the CDR3: TGTGCCAGCAGCCCTGCGGGCCAAACGGGTGGCTACACCTTC. Residues: CASSPAGQTGGYTF.

The gene calls are TRBV5-6 and TRBJ2-1; 9 bases match TRBD2. CDR1 and CDR2 (germline): SGHDT, YYEEEE. The CDR3 covers 16 residues. Trimming cost V 9 bases and J 0 bases; bases outside gene matches: 10. CDR3 in DNA: TGTGCCACCAATAGCGGGGGTTATCGCTCCTACAATGAGCAGTTCTTC. It specifies CATNSGGYRSYNEQFF. The full variable domain, rest sourced from reference TRBV5-6 and TRBJ2-1, is DAGVTQSPTHLIKTRGQQVTLRCSPKSGHDTVSWYQQALGQGPQFIFQYYEEEERQRGNFPDRFSGHQFPNYSSELNVNALLLGDSALYLCATNSGGYRSYNEQFFGPGTRLTVL.

This rearrangement joins TRBV7-3 to TRBJ2-1; D gene unclear. The V end lost 5 bases, the J end lost 5 bases, and 10 bases lay between the germline ends. This CDR3 is built from 13 residues. Germline loops: CDR1 SGHTA, CDR2 FQGTGA. As DNA, the CDR3 is TGTGCCAGCAGCCAAGACATAGACAATGAGCAGTTCTTC. Residues: CASSQDIDNEQFF.

The sample holds one count of this clone. The V gene is TRBV9, the J gene TRBJ1-1, with no clear D. The germline V gene has CDR1 SGDLS and CDR2 YYNGEE. The CDR3 contains 14 residues. The ends were cut back, 2 bases at V and 4 bases at J, with 12 bases in the middle. The CDR3 loop reads CASSVSGPSTEAFF. For the CDR3, the DNA is TGTGCCAGCAGCGTCTCTGGGCCCAGCACTGAAGCTTTCTTT.

The V and J genes are TRBV30 and TRBJ2-1; D might be TRBD2 (5 bases). Germline assignment: CDR1 GTSNPN and CDR2 SVGIG (reference sequence). The germline V and J ends were trimmed by 4 bases and 2 bases, with 12 bases remaining between them. There are 14 residues in the CDR3. The CDR3 nucleotides read TGTGCCTGGATCGGGTCGGGAACCTACAATGAGCAGTTCTTC. Its translation: CAWIGSGTYNEQFF.

The V gene is TRBV6-2 or TRBV6-3, the J gene TRBJ2-1, with 7 bases fitting TRBD1. V was clipped by 0 bases and J by 12 bases; unmatched bases: 2. The CDR3 is 12 residues long. Germline CDR1 is MNHEY and CDR2 is SVGEGT. The CDR3 nucleotides read TGTGCCAGCAGTTACTCCGGGACAGTGCAGTTCTTC. Protein product: CASSYSGTVQFF.

This clone showed up just once. The chain has TRBV11-2 and TRBJ2-5; no reliable D call. V lost 2 bases to trimming and J lost 4 bases, with 8 bases between them. Germline loops: CDR1 SGHAT, CDR2 FQNNGV. This CDR3 is built from 13 residues. In DNA, the CDR3 is TGTGCCAGCAGCTTATGGTCAGGAGAGACCCAGTACTTC. Protein sequence: CASSLWSGETQYF.

The chain is built from TRBV6-2 or TRBV6-3 and TRBJ2-3; 13 bases fit TRBD2. J gave up 0 bases and V 5 bases, and 8 bases lay outside the gene matches. In germline, CDR1 is MNHEY, CDR2 SVGEGT. The CDR3 loop spans 18 amino acids. The CDR3 DNA sequence: TGTGCCAGCAGTCTCCGGACTAGCGGGGGTTCTAGCACAGATACGCAGTATTTT. It yields the protein CASSLRTSGGSSTDTQYF.

The chain uses TRBV5-1 and TRBJ1-2; D is unresolved. Trimming left V 2 bases short and J 1 base short, with 6 bases between. Per the germline V gene, CDR1 is SGHRS and CDR2 is YFSETQ. CDR3 length: 13 residues. This CDR3 reads CASSLEINYGYTF. Written as DNA, the CDR3 is TGCGCCAGCAGCTTAGAGATTAACTATGGCTACACCTTC.

There are a few counts of this clone. This chain connects TRBV5-1 to TRBJ2-3; 10 nucleotides align to TRBD1. V trimming: 5 bases; J trimming: 6 bases; junction bases outside the gene matches: 3. The germline CDR1 and CDR2 sequences are SGHRS and YFSETQ. The CDR3 covers 13 residues. CDR3 in DNA: TGCGCCAGCAGTCTGGACAGGGGGGATACGCAGTATTTT. It is translated as CASSLDRGDTQYF. Full variable domain (missing parts from reference TRBV5-1 and TRBJ2-3): KAGVTQTPRYLIKTRGQQVTLSCSPISGHRSVSWYQQTPGQGLQFLFEYFSETQRNKGNFPGRFSGRQFSNSRSEMNVSTLELGDSALYLCASSLDRGDTQYFGPGTRLTVL.

The J gene is TRBJ1-4, the V gene TRBV28, with 7 positions matching TRBD1. This CDR3 contains 15 residues. The germline V gene encodes CDR1 MDHEN and CDR2 SYDVKM. V was clipped by 2 bases and J by 8 bases; unmatched bases: 8. The CDR3 protein is CASSLAGTADEKLFF. DNA of the CDR3: TGTGCCAGCAGTTTAGCCGGGACAGCAGACGAAAAACTGTTTTTT.

The chain is built from TRBV11-2 and TRBJ2-3, with D perhaps TRBD2 (6 bases). Deletions cut 3 bases from V and 5 bases from J, with 15 bases between. Germline-derived CDR1 and CDR2 are SGHAT and FQNNGV. This CDR3 is 15 amino acids long. The CDR3 sequence is CASSLFSGPRDTQYF. CDR3 nucleotides: TGTGCCAGCAGCTTGTTTAGCGGACCAAGAGATACGCAGTATTTT.

The chain links TRBV12-3 or TRBV12-4 to TRBJ2-1; 9 bases agree with TRBD2. This CDR3 is 13 amino acids long. Trimming took 6 bases from V and 7 from J; bases not matched to a gene: 4. The CDR3 nucleotides are TGTGCCAGCAGCGGGACTAGCCAAAATGAGCAGTTCTTC. It encodes CASSGTSQNEQFF.

The V gene is TRBV27, the J gene TRBJ2-3; 11 bases are a match to TRBD2. The CDR3 is 15 amino acids. V dropped 6 bases and J dropped 4; count of bases not matched to a gene: 6. The germline V gene encodes CDR1 MNHEY and CDR2 SMNVEV (reference sequence). The CDR3 spells CASRPLAGVADTQYF. CDR3 nucleotide sequence: TGTGCCAGCAGACCACTAGCGGGAGTGGCAGATACGCAGTATTTT.

This clone was seen a single time. The V gene is TRBV5-1, the J gene TRBJ2-6; TRBD2 agrees at 7 bases. Germline CDR1 SGHRS, CDR2 YFSETQ. Trimming cost V 4 bases and J 2 bases; bases outside gene matches: 3. The CDR3 has 15 residues. The CDR3 DNA reads TGCGCCAGCAGCACGGCGGGGGCTGGGGCCAACGTCCTGACTTTC. Amino acid sequence: CASSTAGAGANVLTF.

This clone occurred once. This chain joins TRBV29-1 and TRBJ2-6; no clear D gene. The germline V gene encodes CDR1 SQVTM and CDR2 ANQGSEA. The V end lost 1 base, the J end lost 4 bases, and 20 bases lay between the germline ends. The CDR3 has 18 amino acids. The CDR3 DNA is TGCAGCGTTGAAGCCCCCTCAAAGGAGTTTGTGGGGGCCAACGTCCTGACTTTC. Its protein product is CSVEAPSKEFVGANVLTF. Filled out from reference TRBV29-1 and TRBJ2-6, the complete variable domain reads SAVISQKPSRDICQRGTSLTIQCQVDSQVTMMFWYRQQPGQSLTLIATANQGSEATYESGFVIDKFPISRPNLTFSTLTVSNMSPEDSSIYLCSVEAPSKEFVGANVLTFGAGSRLTVL.

The chain uses TRBV9 and TRBJ1-5, with 7 nucleotides matching TRBD1. The CDR3 length is 15 residues. The V gene end was trimmed by 4 bases and the J gene end by 2 bases; junction bases not matched to a gene: 6. Looked up from germline, CDR1 is SGDLS and CDR2 is YYNGEE. The CDR3 region has the DNA TGTGCCAGCAGCCGAGGGGGCGTTGGCAATCAGCCCCAGCATTTT. As protein: CASSRGGVGNQPQHF.

The chain combines TRBV6-5 with TRBJ2-1, with unresolved D. Germline loops: CDR1 MNHEY, CDR2 SVGAGI. This CDR3 is built from 13 residues. The V end was cut by 5 bases, the J end by 4 bases, with 9 bases between. In nucleotides, the CDR3 is TGTGCCAGCAGTACCGTGGCTTACAATGAGCAGTTCTTC. Its protein product is CASSTVAYNEQFF.

The J gene is TRBJ1-3, the V gene TRBV4-1; D possibly corresponds to TRBD1 (6 bases). This CDR3 is built from 15 residues. V dropped 5 bases and J dropped 0 bases, with 11 bases sitting between them. The germline CDR1 and CDR2 sequences are MGHRA and YSYEKL. The CDR3 protein is CASSGRGSSGNTIYF. As DNA, the CDR3 is TGCGCCAGCAGCGGAAGGGGGAGCTCTGGAAACACCATATATTTT.

This clone was seen just once. This sequence joins TRBV29-1 and TRBJ2-1; 8 positions agree with TRBD2. The CDR3 loop spans 19 amino acids. Germline V gene data show CDR1 as SQVTM and CDR2 as ANQGSEA. V lost 3 bases to trimming and J lost 0 bases; unmatched junction nucleotides: 16. CDR3 residues: CSVEWRGLGGSSSYNEQFF. The CDR3 DNA is TGCAGCGTTGAGTGGAGGGGACTAGGCGGAAGCAGCTCCTACAATGAGCAGTTCTTC.